These 18 T cell receptor beta chains were all obtained from the same sample, sequenced in a study of CD8+ T cells in alopecia areata. cDNA reverse transcribed from extracted RNA served as the sequencing template. Clones were read by immunoSEQ multiplex PCR, and TCRdb kept only the in-frame ones, dropping some. The sample lists under 200,000 clones, 60% to 75% occurring once. Treatment specified: oral pan-JAK inhibitor, 5-10 mg twice daily. This specimen consisted of CD4+ T cells sorted from blood, obtained at week 24, from a patient treated with tofacitinib. These receptors were taken from a human donor with alopecia areata.

V gene TRBV28 combines with J gene TRBJ2-7; D gene ambiguous. V lost 6 bases, J lost 3 bases, and 15 bases lay in between. CDR3 length: 14 residues. Germline V lookup: CDR1 MDHEN, CDR2 SYDVKM. DNA for the CDR3: TGTGCCAGCAGACTCAACCCGACCTTCTACGAGCAGTACTTC. This sequence encodes CASRLNPTFYEQYF.

The chain recombines TRBV18 with TRBJ2-3; D unresolved. CDR3 length: 15 residues. Germline V CDR1 and CDR2: KGHSH, LQKENI. V lost 0 bases to trimming and J lost 6 bases, with 13 bases between them. CDR3 bases: TGTGCCAGCTCACCACCGGCGGCAGCGAGGGATACGCAGTATTTT. Its protein product is CASSPPAAARDTQYF.

The chain recombines TRBV4-1 with TRBJ2-1; D possibly corresponds to TRBD2 (6 bases). The CDR3 is made up of 17 amino acids. Germline CDR1 reads MGHRA; CDR2 reads YSYEKL. Between the trimmed V and J ends, which lost 0 bases and 8 bases, there was a span of 20 bases. The CDR3 DNA reads as TGCGCCAGCAGCCAAGATGTGATCCTCGGGGGAGTCGATGAGCAGTTCTTC. This translates into CASSQDVILGGVDEQFF.

V is TRBV4-1 and J is TRBJ2-7; possible D gene TRBD1, 6 bases. Trimming stripped 0 bases from V and 2 bases from J, with 14 bases between. CDR1 is MGHRA, CDR2 YSYEKL, per germline. The CDR3 length is 16 residues. In nucleotides, the CDR3 is TGCGCCAGCAGCCAAGAACTTGCCAGGGGAACCTACGAGCAGTACTTC. As protein: CASSQELARGTYEQYF.

The chain combines TRBV7-2 with TRBJ2-5, with D hard to call. Trimming took off 5 bases at V and 1 base at J, with 14 bases between the two ends. The CDR3 is made up of 15 amino acids. Germline assignment: CDR1 SGHTA and CDR2 FQGNSA. CDR3 nucleotides: TGTGCCAGCAGCAAAGCCCAGAGGAGCCAAGAGACCCAGTACTTC. This gives the protein CASSKAQRSQETQYF.

The chain has TRBV4-2 and TRBJ1-2, with 10 bases fitting TRBD1. The V segment lost 4 bases and the J segment 6 bases; nucleotides outside the gene matches: 11. The CDR3 sequence is 16 residues long. Germline V lookup: CDR1 LGHNA, CDR2 YNFKEQ. The CDR3 DNA sequence: TGTGCCAGCAGCCGACGGACAGGGGGGGAGGAGGATGGCTACACCTTC. Translation gives CASSRRTGGEEDGYTF.

This chain connects TRBV30 to TRBJ1-6; 7 nucleotides align to TRBD1. V shed 2 bases and J 7 bases; nucleotides not matched to a gene: 5. CDR1 is GTSNPN and CDR2 is SVGIG in the germline V gene (reference sequence). The CDR3 is 14 amino acids. CDR3 loop: CAWSPGQPNSPLHF. CDR3 coding DNA: TGTGCCTGGAGTCCGGGACAGCCAAATTCACCCCTCCACTTT.

This clone has just a few counts. The rearrangement links TRBV4-2 to TRBJ1-5; D is possibly TRBD1 (6 bases). CDR1 LGHNA and CDR2 YNFKEQ come from the germline V gene. With 1 base removed from V and 6 bases from J, the gap between germline ends came to 10 bases. CDR3 length: 14 residues. The DNA of the CDR3 is TGTGCCAGCAGCCAAGCCAGGGGCGCTCAGCCCCAGCATTTT. As protein: CASSQARGAQPQHF.

The chain uses TRBV2 and TRBJ2-7; D unresolved. The CDR3 loop spans 17 amino acids. Deletions cut 5 bases from V and 2 bases from J, with 22 bases between. Germline V lookup: CDR1 SNHLY, CDR2 FYNNEI. CDR3 DNA: TGTGCCAGCAGTCAAGACGAGACACGTAACATGGCCTACGAGCAGTACTTC. It translates to CASSQDETRNMAYEQYF.

The V gene is TRBV5-1, the J gene TRBJ1-2; possible D gene TRBD1, 5 bases. The ends were cut back, 0 bases at V and 4 bases at J, with 13 bases in the middle. The germline CDR1 and CDR2 sequences are SGHRS and YFSETQ. This CDR3 spans 15 amino acids. As DNA, the CDR3 is TGCGCCAGCAGCTTGGATAGGGGATCGACCTATGGCTACACCTTC. Amino acid sequence: CASSLDRGSTYGYTF.

This clone was counted only a few times. Here the CDR3 reads CASTLRDGSYEQYF. The CDR3 DNA reads TGCGCCAGCACCCTCCGGGACGGATCCTACGAGCAGTACTTC. This rearrangement joins TRBV5-1 to TRBJ2-7; either TRBD1 or TRBD2 may supply D (5 bases each). This CDR3 spans 14 amino acids. Per the germline V gene, CDR1 is SGHRS and CDR2 is YFSETQ. V lost 6 bases and J 1 base, leaving 14 bases between the germline ends. Supplemented by reference TRBV5-1 and TRBJ2-7, the full variable domain reads KAGVTQTPRYLIKTRGQQVTLSCSPISGHRSVSWYQQTPGQGLQFLFEYFSETQRNKGNFPGRFSGRQFSNSRSEMNVSTLELGDSALYLCASTLRDGSYEQYFGPGTRLTVT.

This clone was found a few times. The chain is built from TRBV6-5 and TRBJ1-2; D ambiguous. Trimming shortened V by 6 bases and J by 1 base, and 12 bases separated the two germline ends. Germline V gene sequence: CDR1 MNHEY, CDR2 SVGAGI. CDR3 size: 14 residues. The CDR3 here is CASSPAGNNYGYTF. Here the CDR3 DNA reads TGTGCCAGCAGCCCCGCAGGCAATAACTATGGCTACACCTTC.

The V call is TRBV5-1, the J call TRBJ1-2, with 7 bases that match TRBD1. There are 13 residues in the CDR3. Germline lookup yields CDR1 SGHRS and CDR2 YFSETQ. V dropped 4 bases and J dropped 3; count of bases not matched to a gene: 3. CDR3 protein: CASSKDRDYGYTF. The CDR3 DNA reads TGCGCCAGCAGCAAAGACAGGGACTATGGCTACACCTTC.

This clone was found many times. J is TRBJ1-2 and V is TRBV14, with 7 bases fitting TRBD1. Per the germline V gene, CDR1 is SGHDN and CDR2 is FVKESK. J was trimmed by 8 bases and V by 1 base; bases with no gene match: 10. The CDR3 is 15 amino acids. This CDR3 reads CASSQVTGQSGGYTF. The CDR3 coding sequence is TGTGCCAGCAGCCAAGTCACGGGACAGTCAGGCGGCTACACCTTC.

This chain connects TRBV30 to TRBJ1-2; D remains ambiguous. From germline, CDR1 is GTSNPN and CDR2 SVGIG (reference sequence). V was shortened by 0 bases and J by 4 bases, with 6 bases between the two germline ends. This CDR3 has 12 residues. The CDR3 here is CAWSVGPYGYTF. DNA of the CDR3: TGTGCCTGGAGTGTAGGTCCCTATGGCTACACCTTC. Full variable domain (rest looked up from reference TRBV30 and TRBJ1-2): SQTIHQWPATLVQPVGSPLSLECTVEGTSNPNLYWYRQAAGRGLQLLFYSVGIGQISSEVPQNLSASRPQDRQFILSSKKLLLSDSGFYLCAWSVGPYGYTFGSGTRLTVV.

This chain joins TRBV19 and TRBJ2-4; D call uncertain. The germline gives CDR1 LNHDA, CDR2 SQIVND (reference sequence). Trimming took 7 bases from V and 0 from J, leaving 10 bases between them. This CDR3 comprises 14 residues. CDR3 DNA: TGTGCCAGTACCCCAAACCTAGCCAAAAACATTCAGTACTTC. Its protein product is CASTPNLAKNIQYF.

As to this clone: The junction does not match germline at one end; this may be a read error. CDR3 sequence (DNA): TGTGCTAGTGGTTTTCGAGAGGCCCAGTACTTC. This encodes CASGFREAQYF. V and J are TRBV12-5 and TRBJ2-5; D call uncertain. The CDR3 is 11 residues long. Germline loops: CDR1 LGHNT, CDR2 FRNRAP.

This clone was seen a few times. The J gene is TRBJ1-5, the V gene TRBV5-1; TRBD1 matches 11 bases. Losses at the gene ends were 0 bases for V and 6 bases for J; bases not matched to a gene: 11. Germline V gives CDR1 SGHRS, CDR2 YFSETQ. CDR3 length equals 18 residues. The CDR3 region is CASSLATEGQGASQPQHF. In DNA form, the CDR3 reads TGCGCCAGCAGCTTGGCCACTGAAGGACAGGGGGCTTCTCAGCCCCAGCATTTT. Complete variable domain (other parts from reference TRBV5-1 and TRBJ1-5): KAGVTQTPRYLIKTRGQQVTLSCSPISGHRSVSWYQQTPGQGLQFLFEYFSETQRNKGNFPGRFSGRQFSNSRSEMNVSTLELGDSALYLCASSLATEGQGASQPQHFGDGTRLSIL.